The 20 T cell receptor beta chains below all came from one sample that was sequenced in a study of OX40 agonist ivuxolimab in advanced cancers. The assay was immunoSEQ multiplex PCR, and TCRdb's table has in-frame clones only and misses some. The table shows 30,000 to 40,000 clones, with roughly 87% occurring only once. The material was CD4+ or CD8+ T cells sorted from blood, obtained in a trial of the OX40 agonist ivuxolimab. The receptor set was obtained from an adult with an advanced solid tumor such as melanoma, head and neck, liver or kidney cancer.

The CDR3 DNA is TGTGCCAGCTCACCACCGAAGGATAGCTACGAGCAGTACTTC. Translating gives CASSPPKDSYEQYF. The chain is built from TRBV18 and TRBJ2-7; D is uncertain. CDR1 is KGHSH and CDR2 is LQKENI in the germline V gene. CDR3 size: 14 residues. Trimming removed 0 bases from V and 3 bases from J, with 9 bases in between.

V gene TRBV27 combines with J gene TRBJ2-5, with D perhaps matching TRBD1 (5 bases). Germline assignment: CDR1 MNHEY and CDR2 SMNVEV (reference sequence). V lost 3 bases and J lost 0, with 11 bases in between. The CDR3 runs 15 residues. The CDR3 reads CASSFLSGYQETQYF. The CDR3 DNA reads TGTGCCAGCAGTTTCCTCTCAGGGTACCAAGAGACCCAGTACTTC.

The chain uses TRBV28 and TRBJ1-5; D gene ambiguous. This CDR3 is built from 12 residues. V lost 5 bases and J 6 bases, leaving 8 bases between the germline ends. Germline V gene data show CDR1 as MDHEN and CDR2 as SYDVKM. The CDR3 loop is CASSPPSQPQHF. As DNA, the CDR3 is TGTGCCAGCAGTCCTCCCAGTCAGCCCCAGCATTTT.

The chain carries TRBV5-1 and TRBJ2-3; 11 positions match TRBD1. Losses at the gene ends were 3 bases for V and 2 bases for J; bases not matched to a gene: 5. This CDR3 contains 16 residues. Germline values: CDR1 SGHRS, CDR2 YFSETQ. CDR3 in amino acids: CASSSGTGGITDTQYF. CDR3 DNA: TGCGCCAGCAGCTCCGGGACAGGGGGGATCACAGATACGCAGTATTTT.

V gene TRBV28 combines with J gene TRBJ2-1, with 10 bases aligning to TRBD1. The CDR3 is 20 amino acids. V lost 7 bases, J lost 3 bases, and 21 bases stayed unmatched. Germline V gives CDR1 MDHEN, CDR2 SYDVKM. CDR3 sequence (DNA): TGTGCCAGCACCCCAAGGGGGGACAGGGGCTACCCACCCCACTACAATGAGCAGTTCTTC. Its protein product is CASTPRGDRGYPPHYNEQFF.

A single count supports this clone. The gene calls are TRBV4-1 and TRBJ2-4; 10 bases align to TRBD1. This CDR3 has 14 amino acids. The ends lost 2 bases at V and 7 bases at J; junction bases unmatched: 2. Germline V gene lookup returns CDR1 MGHRA and CDR2 YSYEKL. In nucleotides, the CDR3 is TGCGCCAGCAGCCAAAGGACAGGGGGGAACATTCAGTACTTC. Amino acid sequence: CASSQRTGGNIQYF.

The chain uses TRBV5-1 and TRBJ2-2; TRBD1 or TRBD2 may be the D gene (5 bases each). Trimming removed 0 bases at V and 1 base at J, with 13 bases between. CDR1 and CDR2 from the germline V gene are SGHRS and YFSETQ. The CDR3 covers 17 residues. CDR3 in DNA: TGCGCCAGCAGCTTGGCAGGTCGGGGCCTGAACACCGGGGAGCTGTTTTTT. Its translation: CASSLAGRGLNTGELFF.

This chain uses TRBV7-9 with TRBJ2-1; tentatively, D is TRBD1 (6 bases). This CDR3 comprises 14 residues. Germline V gene lookup returns CDR1 SEHNR and CDR2 FQNEAQ (reference sequence). V was pared by 2 bases and J by 7 bases, with 12 bases between. CDR3 sequence (DNA): TGTGCCAGCAGCTTATCTGGGGGCGGGAATGAGCAGTTCTTC. This gives the protein CASSLSGGGNEQFF.

The chain employs TRBV5-1 and TRBJ2-7, with D uncertain. The CDR3 loop spans 12 amino acids. Germline values: CDR1 SGHRS, CDR2 YFSETQ. V lost 4 bases, J lost 5 bases, and 10 bases lay in between. The DNA of the CDR3 is TGCGCCAGCAGCCCCGGGCAGAACGAGCAGTACTTC. The encoded protein is CASSPGQNEQYF.

CDR3 sequence: CASSLAAWVGETQYF. CDR3 sequence (DNA): TGTGCCAGCAGCTTAGCGGCGTGGGTGGGAGAGACCCAGTACTTC. The V gene is TRBV7-9, the J gene TRBJ2-5; D is undetermined. V dropped 0 bases and J dropped 4 bases, with 12 bases sitting between them. This CDR3 is 15 amino acids long. Germline-derived CDR1 and CDR2 are SEHNR and FQNEAQ (reference sequence).

J is TRBJ2-2 and V is TRBV4-1; 8 bases agree with TRBD2. CDR1 and CDR2 (germline): MGHRA, YSYEKL. This CDR3 is 16 amino acids long. V lost 3 bases to trimming and J lost 7 bases; unmatched junction nucleotides: 10. The CDR3 bases are TGCGCCAGCAGCCAGATAGCGGGATTAGAAGTCGGGGAGCTGTTTTTT. Encoded protein: CASSQIAGLEVGELFF.

J is TRBJ1-5 and V is TRBV27; no firm D call. Trimming left V 2 bases short and J 4 bases short, with 9 bases between. CDR1 MNHEY and CDR2 SMNVEV come from the germline V gene (reference sequence). The CDR3 runs 14 residues. The chain's CDR3 is CASSLSGENQPQHF. CDR3 sequence (DNA): TGTGCCAGCAGTTTAAGCGGGGAGAATCAGCCCCAGCATTTT.

The chain couples TRBV19 to TRBJ2-5; 9 nucleotides match TRBD1. V lost 3 bases to trimming and J lost 2 bases; unmatched junction nucleotides: 7. CDR1 is LNHDA and CDR2 is SQIVND in the germline V gene (reference sequence). The CDR3 is 16 amino acids. The CDR3 nucleotides are TGTGCCAGTAGTATGGTACAGGGGGCTCTTCAAGAGACCCAGTACTTC. Protein product: CASSMVQGALQETQYF.

The genes are TRBV6-1 and TRBJ2-7; no definite D call. Trimming shortened V by 4 bases and J by 6 bases, and 22 bases separated the two germline ends. The CDR3 contains 16 residues. Germline V gives CDR1 MNHNS, CDR2 SASEGT. CDR3 sequence: CASSAKTMGLDREQYF. Written as DNA, the CDR3 is TGTGCCAGCAGTGCGAAAACGATGGGTTTGGATCGCGAGCAGTACTTC.

The chain has TRBV11-1 and TRBJ2-1, with TRBD1 as a possible D gene (6 bases). Germline lookup yields CDR1 SGHAT and CDR2 FQDESV (reference sequence). The CDR3 totals 12 residues. Trimming took 7 bases from V and 9 from J, leaving 13 bases between them. The CDR3: CASKGDRSEQFF. The CDR3 DNA reads as TGTGCCAGCAAGGGGGACCGATCTGAGCAGTTCTTC.

This clone was observed a few times. The chain couples TRBV4-1 to TRBJ1-1; D remains ambiguous. The V gene lost 4 bases and the J gene lost 1 base, with 13 bases spanning the gap. This CDR3 comprises 15 residues. Germline values: CDR1 MGHRA, CDR2 YSYEKL. The CDR3 DNA sequence: TGCGCCAGCAGCCCAACCAAGTCAGGGAACACTGAAGCTTTCTTT. It yields the protein CASSPTKSGNTEAFF.

The V and J genes are TRBV7-6 and TRBJ2-1; 12 positions agree with TRBD2. Germline-derived CDR1 and CDR2 are SGHVS and FNYEAQ. Trimming took 5 bases from V and 7 from J; bases not matched to a gene: 15. This CDR3 contains 18 residues. The CDR3 loop is CASSQGRSSGRARNEQFF. The DNA of the CDR3 is TGTGCCAGCAGCCAAGGGAGGTCTAGCGGGAGGGCGCGGAATGAGCAGTTCTTC.

The V gene is TRBV6-4, the J gene TRBJ2-7; D is perhaps TRBD1 or TRBD2 (6 bases each). The CDR3 has 14 amino acids. CDR1 and CDR2 (germline): MRHNA, SNTAGT. V lost 2 bases, J lost 2 bases, and 10 bases lay in between. The CDR3 nucleotides read TGTGCCAGCAGTGACAAGGGGGAGGCCTACGAGCAGTACTTC. Protein product: CASSDKGEAYEQYF.

The chain recombines TRBV28 with TRBJ2-5, with a tentative D call TRBD2 (5 bases). This CDR3 spans 13 amino acids. Germline CDR1 and CDR2: MDHEN and SYDVKM. Trimming shortened V by 6 bases and J by 5 bases, and 13 bases separated the two germline ends. CDR3 sequence reads: CASSLRGLETQYF. The CDR3 DNA is TGTGCCAGCAGCCTCCGCGGGTTGGAGACCCAGTACTTC.

The chain is built from TRBV7-9 and TRBJ1-1; D possibly corresponds to TRBD1 (5 bases). The CDR3 has 13 amino acids. The V and J ends lost 7 bases and 5 bases respectively, with 14 bases between them. Germline V gene data show CDR1 as SEHNR and CDR2 as FQNEAQ (reference sequence). For the CDR3, the DNA is TGTGCCAGCATCGAGGCAGGGAATACTGAAGCTTTCTTT. Translating gives CASIEAGNTEAFF.